This record concerns one TCR beta chain sequence. This sample was taken from a study of cytomegalovirus exposure and HLA in healthy donors. TCRdb's table, derived via immunoSEQ multiplex PCR, lists solely in-frame clones and lacks some. The sample holds approximately 200,000 clones; 70% to 85% are singletons and the top ten take roughly an eighth. This sequence was found in a woman in her 30s in good health and CMV-seropositive. Sequenced input: PBMCs.

CDR3 nucleotide sequence: TGTGCCAGCAGCTACGCTGGAGACCGGGGTCAGCCCCAGCATTTT. Translation: CASSYAGDRGQPQHF. This chain connects TRBV7-2 to TRBJ1-5; no clear D. The length of the CDR3 is 15 residues. CDR1 is SGHTA and CDR2 is FQGNSA in the germline V gene. The ends were cut back, 4 bases at V and 6 bases at J, with 16 bases in the middle. The full variable domain, rest sourced from reference TRBV7-2 and TRBJ1-5, is GAGVSQSPSNKVTEKGKDVELRCDPISGHTALYWYRQSLGQGLEFLIYFQGNSAPDKSGLPSDRFSAERTGGSVSTLTIQRTQQEDSAVYLCASSYAGDRGQPQHFGDGTRLSIL.